This TCR beta chain was documented in a study of blood T cell repertoires in COVID-19. The germline V and J ends were trimmed by 4 bases and 2 bases, with 11 bases remaining between them. Germline CDR1 MGHRA, CDR2 YSYEKL. This CDR3 has 14 residues. Clinical history reported by participants formed the basis on which cohorts were assigned. The method was immunoSEQ multiplex PCR; TCRdb's version includes in-frame clones alone and lacks a portion of them. The sample lists roughly 150,000 clones, approximately 86% occurring once. The sequencing sample was made of PBMCs or T cells enriched from blood (not recorded which). The chain joins TRBV4-1 to TRBJ1-2; D unresolved. This TCR was sampled from a man aged 55 to 70 who had recovered from COVID-19. Here the CDR3 DNA reads TGCGCCAGCAGCCCAACAGAGAAAAACTATGGCTACACCTTC. Protein: CASSPTEKNYGYTF.